Presented here are 11 T cell receptor beta chains from one specimen sequenced in a study of PD-L1 blockade in urothelial cancer. Libraries were prepared by immunoSEQ multiplex PCR; TCRdb keeps only in-frame clonotypes and omits some of them. In the table there are about 73,000 clones, around 90% of which are singletons. The source material was PBMCs, sampled around atezolizumab (anti-PD-L1) treatment. Receptors were obtained from a man aged 55 to 70 with urothelial cancer.

The CDR3 DNA sequence: TGCGCCAGCAGCGGAGGGATATTCTCTGGAAACACCATATATTTT. Protein product: CASSGGIFSGNTIYF. The gene calls are TRBV5-1 and TRBJ1-3, with no clear D. CDR1 and CDR2 (germline): SGHRS, YFSETQ. This CDR3 is 15 amino acids long. V lost 4 bases and J lost 0, with 11 bases in between. The variable domain in full, completed from reference TRBV5-1 and TRBJ1-3, reads KAGVTQTPRYLIKTRGQQVTLSCSPISGHRSVSWYQQTPGQGLQFLFEYFSETQRNKGNFPGRFSGRQFSNSRSEMNVSTLELGDSALYLCASSGGIFSGNTIYFGEGSWLTVV.

This clone was detected a few times. V gene TRBV7-2 combines with J gene TRBJ2-7, with no clear D. V shed 2 bases and J shed 0 bases, with 8 bases lying between them. Germline V lookup: CDR1 SGHTA, CDR2 FQGNSA. This CDR3 has 14 residues. The CDR3 reads CASSLSFNSYEQYF. The CDR3 nucleotides are TGTGCCAGCAGCTTATCCTTTAACTCCTACGAGCAGTACTTC.

The DNA for the CDR3 is TGTGCCAGCAGCTTAAGGCCCGTAGATACGCAGTATTTT. This codes for CASSLRPVDTQYF. The chain has TRBV7-3 and TRBJ2-3; D unresolved. Germline-derived CDR1 and CDR2 are SGHTA and FQGTGA. The CDR3 has 13 amino acids. Between the trimmed V and J ends, which lost 1 base and 5 bases, there was a span of 7 bases.

The chain uses TRBV30 and TRBJ1-2; perhaps TRBD1 as D (5 bases). V dropped 8 bases and J dropped 4 bases, with 17 bases sitting between them. The CDR3 has 13 residues. The germline V gene has CDR1 GTSNPN and CDR2 SVGIG (reference sequence). CDR3 DNA: TGTGCCACAAAACGGGACTGGGGCTATGGCTACACCTTC. It encodes CATKRDWGYGYTF.

V and J are TRBV4-3 and TRBJ1-3; D might be TRBD1 (5 bases). The CDR3 extends over 14 amino acids. Trimming removed 8 bases at V and 4 bases at J, with 15 bases between. Germline V CDR1 and CDR2: LGHNA, YSLEER. The CDR3 region is CASSPGDLGNTIYF. CDR3 nucleotides: TGCGCCAGCTCCCCGGGGGACCTAGGAAACACCATATATTTT.

The rearrangement uses TRBV7-2 and TRBJ2-1, with 10 bases that match TRBD2. The CDR3 loop spans 18 amino acids. V was clipped by 5 bases and J by 9 bases; unmatched bases: 19. The germline V gene encodes CDR1 SGHTA and CDR2 FQGNSA. The CDR3: CASSVMSFVAGGRGEQFF. CDR3 nucleotide sequence: TGTGCCAGCAGCGTCATGTCCTTCGTAGCGGGAGGAAGGGGTGAGCAGTTCTTC.

V is TRBV13 and J is TRBJ2-3; D possibly corresponds to TRBD1 (7 bases). The germline V and J ends were trimmed by 5 bases and 4 bases, with 16 bases remaining between them. The CDR3 spans 15 residues. In germline, CDR1 is PRHDT, CDR2 FYEKMQ (reference sequence). The CDR3: CASSQGRGVADTQYF. CDR3 in DNA: TGTGCCAGCAGCCAAGGCAGGGGGGTGGCAGATACGCAGTATTTT.

As DNA, the CDR3 is TGTGCCATCAGTGAGTCGGTCCTCCTCGGGCAGCCCCAGCATTTT. Encoded protein: CAISESVLLGQPQHF. The chain joins TRBV10-3 to TRBJ1-5; D is unclear. The CDR3 is 15 residues long. Germline loops: CDR1 ENHRY, CDR2 SYGVKD. The germline V and J ends were trimmed by 0 bases and 7 bases, with 13 bases remaining between them.

The rearrangement uses TRBV6-5 and TRBJ1-1; D uncertain. In germline, CDR1 is MNHEY, CDR2 SVGAGI. V lost 0 bases, J lost 2 bases, and 10 bases lay in between. CDR3 length: 15 residues. This CDR3 reads CASSYSNRLNTEAFF. The CDR3, as DNA: TGTGCCAGCAGTTACTCGAACAGACTAAACACTGAAGCTTTCTTT.

The chain combines TRBV6-1 with TRBJ2-7, with a weak D call TRBD1 (5 bases). CDR1 is MNHNS and CDR2 is SASEGT in the germline V gene. The CDR3 loop spans 15 amino acids. Between the trimmed V and J ends, which lost 5 bases and 3 bases, there was a span of 17 bases. The CDR3 region is CASSTDMSRHYEQYF. The CDR3 DNA sequence: TGTGCCAGCAGTACGGACATGAGTCGGCACTACGAGCAGTACTTC.

J is TRBJ2-4 and V is TRBV6-1; 8 bases map to TRBD2. The CDR3 has 15 residues. The trim removed 6 bases at V and 3 bases at J, leaving 7 bases unmatched. Germline assignment: CDR1 MNHNS and CDR2 SASEGT. CDR3 coding DNA: TGTGCCAGCAGGCCTCGGGAGGGAGGCAAAAACATTCAGTACTTC. It codes for CASRPREGGKNIQYF.